A single sample is the source of the 17 T cell receptor beta chains below, sequenced in a study of T cell responses to AZD1222 COVID-19 vaccine. Profiled with immunoSEQ multiplex PCR; TCRdb holds only in-frame clones, not every one. The data contain about 64,000 clones, about 93% of them singletons. Here the sequenced sample was peripheral blood, taken 28 days after the second dose of the MenACWY control vaccine. The receptors were sampled from an adult who received the MenACWY meningococcal vaccine as a control.

The chain links TRBV18 to TRBJ1-5, with D perhaps TRBD1 (6 bases). CDR1 is KGHSH and CDR2 is LQKENI in the germline V gene. There are 17 residues in the CDR3. Trimming removed 2 bases from V and 4 bases from J, with 18 bases in between. CDR3 nucleotide sequence: TGTGCCAGCTCACCAAATCCATCCGGCCAGGGGAATCAGCCCCAGCATTTT. Encoded protein: CASSPNPSGQGNQPQHF.

The rearrangement links TRBV20-1 to TRBJ2-5, with 9 bases matching TRBD1. The CDR3 contains 15 residues. Germline lookup yields CDR1 DFQATT and CDR2 SNEGSKA (reference sequence). Germline trimming cut 3 bases from V and 0 bases from J; bases unmatched to any gene: 5. As DNA, the CDR3 is TGCAGTGCTAGTAGCCGGGACAGGGACCAAGAGACCCAGTACTTC. This sequence encodes CSASSRDRDQETQYF.

The V and J genes are TRBV30 and TRBJ1-6; TRBD1 is a possible D gene (6 bases). Trimming pared 4 bases from V and 0 bases from J, leaving 16 bases between. Looked up from germline, CDR1 is GTSNPN and CDR2 is SVGIG (reference sequence). The CDR3 runs 17 residues. CDR3 residues: CAWTTGQPSSYNSPLHF. CDR3 nucleotides: TGTGCCTGGACTACTGGACAGCCCAGCTCCTATAATTCACCCCTCCACTTT.

V usage is TRBV3-1 (or the pseudogene TRBV3-2) and J usage is TRBJ1-5, with 7 positions matching TRBD1. This CDR3 is built from 19 residues. The germline V gene has CDR1 LGHDT and CDR2 YNNKEL (reference sequence). The ends lost 1 base at V and 1 base at J; junction bases unmatched: 13. CDR3 nucleotide sequence: TGTGCCAGCAGCCAAGGGCTAAGGGGGCAAGGCGGGAGCAATCAGCCCCAGCATTTT. Its translation: CASSQGLRGQGGSNQPQHF.

This clone was counted only a few times. The V call is TRBV9, the J call TRBJ1-2; D uncertain. V lost 3 bases to trimming and J lost 7 bases, with 22 bases between them. This CDR3 region has 16 residues. Germline CDR1 and CDR2: SGDLS and YYNGEE. CDR3 DNA sequence: TGTGCCAGCAGCGGTCGAGGAGTCCACTCGGGATTTGGCTACACCTTC. This codes for CASSGRGVHSGFGYTF. The whole variable domain, filled in from reference TRBV9 and TRBJ1-2, reads DSGVTQTPKHLITATGQRVTLRCSPRSGDLSVYWYQQSLDQGLQFLIQYYNGEERAKGNILERFSAQQFPDLHSELNLSSLELGDSALYFCASSGRGVHSGFGYTFGSGTRLTVV.

The V call is TRBV2, the J call TRBJ1-1, with 7 bases lining up with TRBD1. Germline CDR1 reads SNHLY; CDR2 reads FYNNEI. This CDR3 spans 14 amino acids. Losses at the gene ends were 5 bases for V and 5 bases for J; bases not matched to a gene: 8. The CDR3, as DNA: TGTGCCAGCAGTCCGAAGACAGGGAAGACTGAAGCTTTCTTT. Translating gives CASSPKTGKTEAFF.

This chain links TRBV19 with TRBJ1-2, with 8 bases identical to TRBD1. The CDR3 extends over 16 amino acids. Germline CDR1 and CDR2: LNHDA and SQIVND (reference sequence). The DNA for the CDR3 is TGTGCTAAGAACTGGGGACAGGTAATACTTAGCTATGGCTACACCTTC. The encoded protein is CAKNWGQVILSYGYTF.

On this clone itself: The same CDR3 also results from other DNA sequences found in this sample. This chain uses TRBV15 with TRBJ1-5; 7 nucleotides match TRBD1. Germline CDR1 is LNHNV and CDR2 is YYDKDF (reference sequence). This CDR3 region has 16 residues. The J segment lost 4 bases and the V segment lost 7 bases, leaving 13 bases of the junction unmatched. The CDR3 DNA is TGTGCCACCATCTCAGGGAAGGGGGCAGGGAATCAGCCCCAGCATTTT. It is translated as CATISGKGAGNQPQHF.

The J gene is TRBJ2-7, the V gene TRBV6-5, with 7 bases aligning to TRBD1. Unmatched junction bases numbered 16, after V lost 8 bases and J lost 6 bases. The CDR3 runs 15 residues. Looked up from germline, CDR1 is MNHEY and CDR2 is SVGAGI. CDR3 in amino acids: CASHSKGAGVREQYF. The CDR3 coding sequence is TGTGCCAGCCACTCTAAGGGGGCAGGAGTCCGCGAGCAGTACTTC.

The chain couples TRBV5-1 to TRBJ2-1, with 10 bases aligning to TRBD2. The J segment lost 0 bases and the V segment lost 2 bases, leaving 8 bases of the junction unmatched. There are 18 residues in the CDR3. Germline CDR1 and CDR2: SGHRS and YFSETQ. CDR3 in DNA: TGCGCCAGCAGCTTCACGACTAGCGGGCCTAGCTCCTACAATGAGCAGTTCTTC. Protein: CASSFTTSGPSSYNEQFF.

The chain couples TRBV7-9 to TRBJ2-1; D not resolved. CDR3 length equals 12 residues. V was shortened by 1 base and J by 10 bases, with 8 bases between the two germline ends. Germline values: CDR1 SEHNR, CDR2 FQNEAQ (reference sequence). In DNA form, the CDR3 reads TGTGCCAGCAGCTTAGAAGGTTCAGAGCAGTTCTTC. This encodes CASSLEGSEQFF.

This chain connects TRBV30 to TRBJ1-1, with D hard to call. The CDR3 runs 13 residues. Trimming left V 2 bases short and J 0 bases short, with 7 bases between. Germline lookup yields CDR1 GTSNPN and CDR2 SVGIG (reference sequence). CDR3 sequence reads: CAWSPQVNTEAFF. CDR3 in DNA: TGTGCCTGGAGTCCCCAAGTGAACACTGAAGCTTTCTTT.

The rearrangement uses TRBV28 and TRBJ1-2; 7 nucleotides match TRBD1. Trimming took 5 bases from V and 4 from J; bases not matched to a gene: 4. This CDR3 region has 13 residues. Germline CDR1 is MDHEN and CDR2 is SYDVKM. CDR3 coding DNA: TGTGCCAGCAGTCCCGACAGGGTCTATGGCTACACCTTC. This translates into CASSPDRVYGYTF.

This chain joins TRBV6-6 and TRBJ1-2, with D possibly matching TRBD1 (5 bases). Germline values: CDR1 MNHNY, CDR2 SVGAGI (reference sequence). Trimming cost V 4 bases and J 1 base, with 7 bases left between them. The CDR3 sequence is 13 residues long. CDR3 nucleotides: TGTGCCAGCAGTTGGGACGGTAACTATGGCTACACCTTC. Encoded protein: CASSWDGNYGYTF.

The chain recombines TRBV7-6 with TRBJ2-7; unclear D gene. Trimming pared 1 base from V and 2 bases from J, leaving 9 bases between. This CDR3 has 14 amino acids. CDR1 and CDR2 (germline): SGHVS, FNYEAQ. The CDR3 loop is CASSLVDGAYEQYF. The DNA for the CDR3 is TGTGCCAGCAGCTTAGTGGACGGAGCCTACGAGCAGTACTTC. Full variable domain (remainder filled in from reference TRBV7-6 and TRBJ2-7): GAGVSQSPRYKVTKRGQDVALRCDPISGHVSLYWYRQALGQGPEFLTYFNYEAQQDKSGLPNDRFSAERPEGSISTLTIQRTEQRDSAMYRCASSLVDGAYEQYFGPGTRLTVT.

This clone was seen just once. This chain connects TRBV6-5 to TRBJ2-7; the D is unclear. Germline V lookup: CDR1 MNHEY, CDR2 SVGAGI. The CDR3 extends over 12 amino acids. V was pared by 7 bases and J by 6 bases, with 13 bases between. The CDR3, as DNA: TGTGCCAGCACCAATACCCCAGGCGAGCAGTACTTC. It specifies CASTNTPGEQYF.

The chain carries TRBV23-1 and TRBJ2-7; D is unresolved. TRBV23-1 is identified as an open reading frame with a role that is uncertain. CDR3 length equals 16 residues. V was clipped by 0 bases and J by 2 bases, with 14 bases between them. The CDR3 loop is CASSQSRLFLPYEQYF. For the CDR3, the DNA is TGCGCCAGCAGTCAATCCCGACTCTTCCTTCCCTACGAGCAGTACTTC.